The 31 T cell receptor beta chains below were found in one sample sequenced in a study of T cell repertoires in cytomegalovirus infection. TCRdb reprocessed the reads via MiXCR and lists one record per CDR3 protein. The sample consists of some 920,000 distinct CDR3 sequences, approximately 31% of them appearing once. For these receptors, no antigen is known. Sequencing used cultured CD8+ T cells from PBMCs, obtained from culture after CMV antigen stimulation. Receptor source: a human donor in good health (CMV status not recorded). Some clones in this sample may be carry-over from other donors' samples.

The rearrangement links TRBV7-4 to TRBJ2-6, with 11 bases aligning to TRBD2. Germline V CDR1 and CDR2: SGHVT, SQSDAQ. With V trimmed by 7 bases and J by 1 base, 3 bases remained unmatched. The CDR3 length is 16 residues. The CDR3 protein is CASILAGGSGANVLTF. In nucleotides, the CDR3 is TGTGCCAGCATATTAGCGGGGGGGTCTGGGGCCAACGTCCTGACTTTC. The variable domain in full, with the rest retrieved from reference TRBV7-4 and TRBJ2-6, is GAGVSQSPRYKVAKRGRDVALRCDSISGHVTLYWYRQTLGQGSEVLTYSQSDAQRDKSGRPSGRFSAERPERSVSTLKIQRTEQGDSAVYLCASILAGGSGANVLTFGAGSRLTVL.

This clonotype was observed a handful of times. V is TRBV12-3 or TRBV12-4 and J is TRBJ2-3, with 8 bases matching TRBD2. The CDR3 is 16 residues long. V was clipped by 6 bases and J by 2 bases; unmatched bases: 10. The CDR3 nucleotides are TGTGCCAGCAGCTGGGAGGAGCGGGGGATCACAGATACGCAGTATTTT. The encoded protein is CASSWEERGITDTQYF.

This clonotype was found many times. J is TRBJ1-6 and V is TRBV7-6, with D possibly TRBD1 on 6 matching bases. CDR1 is SGHVS and CDR2 is FNYEAQ in the germline V gene. The CDR3 is 15 amino acids. V was shortened by 5 bases and J by 7 bases, with 15 bases between the two germline ends. This CDR3 is CASSARTDGNSPLHF. As DNA, the CDR3 is TGTGCCAGCAGCGCCCGGACAGACGGAAATTCACCCCTCCACTTT.

Concerning this clonotype: Given a much more abundant clone one base away, this may be a read error. The chain joins TRBV7-3 to TRBJ1-1, with D unresolved. There are 16 residues in the CDR3. Germline V gene data show CDR1 as SGHTA and CDR2 as FQGTGA. As DNA, the CDR3 is TGTGCCAGCAGCGTAGACGCGGACCAGTTTTACACTGAAACTTTCTTT. Protein product: CASSVDADQFYTETFF. The entire variable domain, with the rest obtained from reference TRBV7-3 and TRBJ1-1, is as follows: GAGVSQTPSNKVTEKGKYVELRCDPISGHTALYWYRQSLGQGPEFLIYFQGTGAADDSGLPNDRFFAVRPEGSVSTLKIQRTERGDSAVYLCASSVDADQFYTETFFGQGTRLTVV.

This clonotype was seen a handful of times. The chain carries TRBV10-3 and TRBJ2-3; 10 bases line up with TRBD2. Germline CDR1 ENHRY, CDR2 SYGVKD. There are 16 residues in the CDR3. V lost 0 bases, J lost 5 bases, and 5 bases stayed unmatched. This CDR3 is CAISESSGGAKDTQYF. Here the CDR3 DNA reads TGTGCCATCAGTGAGTCGAGCGGGGGGGCCAAAGATACGCAGTATTTT.

This chain connects TRBV28 to TRBJ1-5, with a weak D call TRBD1 (5 bases). The CDR3 has 19 amino acids. Germline CDR1 and CDR2: MDHEN and SYDVKM. V gave up 7 bases and J gave up 4 bases, with 29 bases separating them. CDR3: CASTLTGTVIEYRNQPQHF. In DNA, the CDR3 is TGTGCCAGCACCTTAACCGGGACCGTGATAGAATATCGGAATCAGCCCCAGCATTTT. Full variable domain (remainder filled in from reference TRBV28 and TRBJ1-5): DVKVTQSSRYLVKRTGEKVFLECVQDMDHENMFWYRQDPGLGLRLIYFSYDVKMKEKGDIPEGYSVSREKKERFSLILESASTNQTSMYLCASTLTGTVIEYRNQPQHFGDGTRLSIL.

This clonotype was seen repeatedly, ten times or more. The rearrangement joins TRBV7-8 to TRBJ2-7; TRBD1 matches at 7 bases. This CDR3 region has 15 residues. V lost 1 base, J lost 2 bases, and 5 bases stayed unmatched. Germline V gene lookup returns CDR1 SGHVS and CDR2 FQNEAQ. The CDR3 is CASSLDPGTAYEQYV. The CDR3 DNA reads as TGTGCCAGCAGCTTAGATCCCGGGACAGCCTACGAGCAGTACGTC.

This clonotype was counted a few times. The rearrangement links TRBV5-5 to TRBJ2-1; 9 positions agree with TRBD1. V dropped 4 bases and J dropped 10; count of bases not matched to a gene: 6. The CDR3 loop spans 13 amino acids. The germline gives CDR1 SGHKS, CDR2 YYEKEE (reference sequence). CDR3 protein: CASSRTGTGEQFF. As DNA, the CDR3 is TGTGCCAGCAGCCGGACCGGGACAGGGGAGCAGTTCTTC.

CDR3 sequence (DNA): TGTGCCAGCACCACTAGCGGGGGGGCAGGCGATACGCAGTATTTT. Translation: CASTTSGGAGDTQYF. This chain connects TRBV12-3 or TRBV12-4 to TRBJ2-3; 13 bases match TRBD2. The CDR3 contains 15 residues. The V gene end was trimmed by 7 bases and the J gene end by 6 bases; junction bases not matched to a gene: 7.

The V call is TRBV6-2 or TRBV6-3, the J call TRBJ2-1; D is unresolved. V lost 5 bases to trimming and J lost 8 bases, with 13 bases between them. The CDR3 contains 13 residues. Germline-derived CDR1 and CDR2 are MNHEY and SVGEGT. CDR3 residues: CASSRARWDEQFF. The CDR3 DNA follows: TGTGCCAGCAGTCGGGCCCGGTGGGATGAGCAGTTCTTC.

This clonotype appeared a few times. The gene calls are TRBV15 and TRBJ2-7, with D possibly TRBD1 on 6 matching bases. Germline lookup yields CDR1 LNHNV and CDR2 YYDKDF (reference sequence). Trimming took 6 bases from V and 2 from J, leaving 11 bases between them. The CDR3 runs 13 residues. DNA for the CDR3: TGTGCCACCAGGGCGGCAGGGGCCTACGAGCAGTACGTC. Translation: CATRAAGAYEQYV.

This clonotype was seen only a few times. The V gene is TRBV29-1, the J gene TRBJ2-7; D is undetermined. The length of the CDR3 is 13 residues. Germline V lookup: CDR1 SQVTM, CDR2 ANQGSEA. V lost 4 bases and J 1 base, leaving 11 bases between the germline ends. CDR3 sequence (DNA): TGCAGCGTTGTCGATGGGTTATCCTACGAGCAGTACGTC. Translated, it gives CSVVDGLSYEQYV.

This clonotype has at least ten counts. CDR3 in DNA: TGTGCCAGCAGCTTAGCGGTACTGCCCTATGGCTACACCTTC. This encodes CASSLAVLPYGYTF. The chain carries TRBV7-9 and TRBJ1-2; unclear D gene. This CDR3 has 14 amino acids. The germline V gene encodes CDR1 SEHNR and CDR2 FQNEAQ (reference sequence). V lost 0 bases, J lost 4 bases, and 9 bases lay in between.

This clonotype has at least ten counts. V usage is TRBV7-6 and J usage is TRBJ1-2; weak D call: TRBD1 (5 bases). This CDR3 is 14 amino acids long. The V and J ends lost 6 bases and 0 bases respectively, with 11 bases between them. Germline V CDR1 and CDR2: SGHVS, FNYEAQ. The CDR3 DNA reads TGTGCCAGCAGACCTGGGGGGGCTAACTATGGCTACACCTTC. The encoded protein is CASRPGGANYGYTF.

This chain joins TRBV7-9 and TRBJ1-5; no reliable D call. The CDR3 is made up of 15 amino acids. Per the germline V gene, CDR1 is SEHNR and CDR2 is FQNEAQ (reference sequence). The germline V and J ends were trimmed by 4 bases and 0 bases, with 10 bases remaining between them. CDR3 nucleotide sequence: TGTGCCAGCAGCTCGGCGATCAATAGCAATCAGCCCCAGCATTTT. Protein sequence: CASSSAINSNQPQHF.

The V gene is TRBV6-1, the J gene TRBJ1-2, with D maybe TRBD1 (6 bases). The germline CDR1 and CDR2 sequences are MNHNS and SASEGT. Trimming took 0 bases from V and 5 from J, leaving 22 bases between them. CDR3 length: 18 residues. This CDR3 reads CASSEASSPNRERYGYTF. The DNA for the CDR3 is TGTGCCAGCAGTGAAGCCTCCTCCCCAAACAGGGAACGGTATGGCTACACCTTC.

V and J are TRBV2 and TRBJ1-5, with D perhaps matching TRBD1 (6 bases). The CDR3 is 15 amino acids. The V gene lost 5 bases and the J gene lost 3 bases, with 14 bases spanning the gap. The germline V gene encodes CDR1 SNHLY and CDR2 FYNNEI. The CDR3 region has the DNA TGTGCCAGCAGTCCATCCAGGACAGTCAATCAGCCCCAGCATTTT. Its protein is CASSPSRTVNQPQHF.

This clonotype was counted a few times. This rearrangement joins TRBV7-2 to TRBJ2-7; D is possibly TRBD1 (5 bases). The CDR3 extends over 17 amino acids. V lost 5 bases and J 4 bases, leaving 24 bases between the germline ends. Per germline, CDR1 SGHTA and CDR2 FQGNSA. The CDR3 loop is CASSPPDRSLNPYEQYF. The CDR3 DNA follows: TGTGCCAGCAGCCCACCCGACAGAAGTCTGAACCCGTACGAGCAGTACTTC.

The V and J genes are TRBV4-1 and TRBJ2-1; 9 bases agree with TRBD1. The germline gives CDR1 MGHRA, CDR2 YSYEKL. Unmatched junction bases numbered 7, after V lost 7 bases and J lost 6 bases. CDR3 length: 14 residues. CDR3 residues: CASKGTGFSNEQFF. The CDR3 coding sequence is TGCGCCAGCAAAGGGACAGGGTTTTCCAATGAGCAGTTCTTC.

This clonotype occurred many times. J is TRBJ2-7 and V is TRBV7-2; no firm D call. Germline V gene lookup returns CDR1 SGHTA and CDR2 FQGNSA. V was cut by 5 bases and J by 1 base, with 9 bases left in between. The CDR3 sequence is 13 residues long. The CDR3 spells CASSPLESYEQYF. DNA for the CDR3: TGTGCCAGCAGCCCCCTCGAATCCTACGAGCAGTACTTC.

The sample holds many counts of this clonotype. The V gene is TRBV7-2, the J gene TRBJ1-1; no reliable D call. CDR1 and CDR2 from the germline V gene are SGHTA and FQGNSA. CDR3 length equals 11 residues. V dropped 7 bases and J dropped 7 bases, with 10 bases sitting between them. The CDR3 here is CASTPVVEAFF. The CDR3 coding sequence is TGTGCCAGCACCCCGGTTGTTGAAGCTTTCTTT.

The chain is built from TRBV7-6 and TRBJ2-5; D perhaps matches TRBD2 (7 bases). Between the trimmed V and J ends, which lost 5 bases and 4 bases, there was a span of 20 bases. The CDR3 contains 16 residues. Germline V gene sequence: CDR1 SGHVS, CDR2 FNYEAQ. The CDR3 sequence: CASSLRGQGYPETQYF. Here the CDR3 DNA reads TGTGCCAGCAGCCTGCGGGGGCAAGGGTACCCAGAGACCCAGTACTTC.

The sample holds many counts of this clonotype. The chain combines TRBV7-2 with TRBJ1-2, with TRBD1 matching over 7 bases. The V gene end was trimmed by 4 bases and the J gene end by 0 bases; junction bases not matched to a gene: 11. Germline assignment: CDR1 SGHTA and CDR2 FQGNSA. CDR3 length: 17 amino acids. This CDR3 reads CASSSTGPTGANYGYTF. The CDR3 DNA sequence: TGTGCCAGCAGCTCGACCGGGCCCACAGGGGCTAACTATGGCTACACCTTC. The full variable domain, its missing parts supplied by reference TRBV7-2 and TRBJ1-2, is GAGVSQSPSNKVTEKGKDVELRCDPISGHTALYWYRQSLGQGLEFLIYFQGNSAPDKSGLPSDRFSAERTGGSVSTLTIQRTQQEDSAVYLCASSSTGPTGANYGYTFGSGTRLTVV.

This clonotype was detected once. A clone one base away is much larger, so this may be a read error. This chain links TRBV7-6 with TRBJ2-3; tentative D call: TRBD1 (5 bases). CDR3 length: 17 amino acids. Germline-derived CDR1 and CDR2 are SGHVS and FNYEAQ. The CDR3 coding sequence is TGTGCCAACAGCTTAGTAGGGGTTACGTCGGGCACAGATACGCAGTATTTT. Its protein is CANSLVGVTSGTDTQYF.

The CDR3 is CASSSWGGVNQPQHF. The CDR3 DNA is TGTGCCAGCAGCTCGTGGGGAGGGGTCAATCAGCCCCAGCATTTT. This chain uses TRBV5-6 with TRBJ1-5; tentatively, D is TRBD1 (5 bases). With 3 bases removed from V and 3 bases from J, the gap between germline ends came to 13 bases. The CDR3 extends over 15 amino acids. Per germline, CDR1 SGHDT and CDR2 YYEEEE.

This rearrangement joins TRBV7-9 to TRBJ2-2; D is uncertain. Between the trimmed V and J ends, which lost 6 bases and 6 bases, there was a span of 8 bases. The CDR3 runs 12 residues. Looked up from germline, CDR1 is SEHNR and CDR2 is FQNEAQ (reference sequence). This CDR3 is CASRTPPGELFF. CDR3 coding DNA: TGTGCCAGCAGAACACCCCCCGGGGAGCTGTTTTTT.

The sample holds many counts of this clonotype. This chain connects TRBV12-3 or TRBV12-4 to TRBJ1-2; 8 bases fit TRBD1. CDR3 length: 14 residues. Unmatched junction bases numbered 8, after V lost 3 bases and J lost 8 bases. CDR3 loop: CASSFPGQARGYTF. The CDR3 nucleotides read TGTGCCAGCAGTTTTCCGGGACAGGCGAGGGGCTACACCTTC.

The chain uses TRBV19 and TRBJ2-2, with TRBD1 as a possible D gene (6 bases). CDR3 length: 15 amino acids. CDR1 is LNHDA, CDR2 SQIVND, per germline (reference sequence). The ends were cut back, 7 bases at V and 4 bases at J, with 16 bases in the middle. In DNA form, the CDR3 reads TGTGCCAGTACCACATCAGGGGCTGGCACCGGGGAGCTGTTTTTT. Translation gives CASTTSGAGTGELFF.

Ten or more counts support this clonotype. The gene calls are TRBV28 and TRBJ2-7; TRBD2 matches at 9 bases. The CDR3 is 12 amino acids. Germline CDR1 is MDHEN and CDR2 is SYDVKM. With V trimmed by 10 bases and J by 2 bases, 3 bases remained unmatched. CDR3 loop: CAMAGGTYEQYV. DNA for the CDR3: TGTGCCATGGCGGGGGGGACCTACGAGCAGTACGTC.

This clonotype was counted at least ten times. The V and J genes are TRBV7-2 and TRBJ2-7, with unresolved D. This CDR3 region has 14 residues. Germline CDR1 and CDR2: SGHTA and FQGNSA. Trimming removed 5 bases from V and 0 bases from J, with 11 bases in between. The CDR3 region is CASSQDTNSYEQYV. The CDR3 nucleotides are TGTGCCAGCAGCCAAGACACGAACTCCTACGAGCAGTACGTC.

The chain employs TRBV7-9 and TRBJ1-5; 7 nucleotides align to TRBD1. The length of the CDR3 is 15 residues. The germline gives CDR1 SEHNR, CDR2 FQNEAQ (reference sequence). The junction had 11 bases not matched to a gene; V was cut back by 1 base and J by 11 bases. CDR3 DNA: TGTGCCAGCAGCTTAGACCACAGGGGTTTACTGACCCAGCATTTT. Translating gives CASSLDHRGLLTQHF.